Below, 28 T cell receptor beta chains from the same sample are listed, as sequenced in a study of blood T cell repertoires in COVID-19. Profiled with immunoSEQ multiplex PCR; TCRdb holds only in-frame clones, not every one. Here the sample spans about 230,000 clones, almost 90% being singletons. The sequenced material came from peripheral blood. These receptors all come from a woman aged 55-69 years with acute or convalescent COVID-19.

The chain recombines TRBV5-5 with TRBJ2-7, with 7 bases matching TRBD1. J lost 5 bases, V lost 4 bases, and 6 bases had no gene match. The CDR3 runs to 13 residues. Per germline, CDR1 SGHKS and CDR2 YYEKEE (reference sequence). CDR3 protein: CASSLTGVDEQYF. In DNA form, the CDR3 reads TGTGCCAGCAGCCTTACAGGGGTGGACGAGCAGTACTTC.

The chain is built from TRBV7-9 and TRBJ1-1; the D is unclear. The CDR3 is 14 amino acids. Germline CDR1 is SEHNR and CDR2 is FQNEAQ (reference sequence). V was clipped by 1 base and J by 4 bases, with 10 bases between them. For the CDR3, the DNA is TGTGCCAGCAGCTTAGAGAGTTACGGCACTGAAGCTTTCTTT. As protein: CASSLESYGTEAFF.

V usage is TRBV3-1 (or the pseudogene TRBV3-2) and J usage is TRBJ2-1; 12 positions match TRBD2. The V segment lost 6 bases and the J segment 8 bases; nucleotides outside the gene matches: 11. This CDR3 is built from 16 residues. Germline CDR1 LGHDT, CDR2 YNNKEL (reference sequence). CDR3 coding DNA: TGTGCCAGCAGTCCAAAACTAGCGGGAGGAGGGCATGAGCAGTTCTTC. Translating gives CASSPKLAGGGHEQFF.

V gene TRBV27 combines with J gene TRBJ2-7; TRBD1 matches 8 bases. The CDR3 has 15 amino acids. Germline values: CDR1 MNHEY, CDR2 SMNVEV (reference sequence). V lost 4 bases, J lost 3 bases, and 8 bases stayed unmatched. The chain's CDR3 is CASSSLSTGDYEQYF. CDR3 in DNA: TGTGCCAGCAGTTCCCTATCGACAGGGGACTACGAGCAGTACTTC.

In its sample, this clone was seen a few times. The CDR3 protein is CASSSGQSLTGNTIYF. DNA for the CDR3: TGCGCCAGCAGCTCGGGACAGTCCCTAACGGGAAACACCATATATTTT. This rearrangement joins TRBV5-1 to TRBJ1-3; 7 bases agree with TRBD1. Unmatched junction bases numbered 10, after V lost 3 bases and J lost 4 bases. Germline V lookup: CDR1 SGHRS, CDR2 YFSETQ. The CDR3 consists of 16 residues. Full variable domain (missing parts from reference TRBV5-1 and TRBJ1-3): KAGVTQTPRYLIKTRGQQVTLSCSPISGHRSVSWYQQTPGQGLQFLFEYFSETQRNKGNFPGRFSGRQFSNSRSEMNVSTLELGDSALYLCASSSGQSLTGNTIYFGEGSWLTVV.

A few counts support this clone. The gene calls are TRBV6-5 and TRBJ1-5; 7 positions agree with TRBD1. The germline CDR1 and CDR2 sequences are MNHEY and SVGAGI. The CDR3 extends over 14 amino acids. The ends lost 6 bases at V and 2 bases at J; junction bases unmatched: 4. The chain's CDR3 is CASRTTGRNQPQHF. For the CDR3, the DNA is TGTGCCAGCAGGACGACAGGGCGCAATCAGCCCCAGCATTTT.

This clone was counted a few times. V is TRBV19 and J is TRBJ1-5; D is perhaps TRBD1 (5 bases). V dropped 8 bases and J dropped 2 bases, with 13 bases sitting between them. Per germline, CDR1 LNHDA and CDR2 SQIVND (reference sequence). This CDR3 is built from 14 residues. CDR3 in amino acids: CASLSMGRNQPQHF. CDR3 bases: TGTGCCAGTCTCAGTATGGGGCGCAATCAGCCCCAGCATTTT.

Here the CDR3 reads CATSEGGGPQETQYF. The CDR3 DNA sequence: TGTGCCACCAGTGAGGGAGGGGGTCCTCAAGAGACCCAGTACTTC. V is TRBV24-1 and J is TRBJ2-5; the D gene is possibly TRBD2 (7 bases). The CDR3 totals 15 residues. Trimming pared 4 bases from V and 2 bases from J, leaving 13 bases between. In germline, CDR1 is KGHDR, CDR2 SFDVKD.

The chain combines TRBV4-3 with TRBJ2-6; 9 positions agree with TRBD2. The germline CDR1 and CDR2 sequences are LGHNA and YSLEER. CDR3 size: 21 residues. V lost 0 bases, J lost 4 bases, and 16 bases stayed unmatched. CDR3 in amino acids: CASSQDWDDIAGASGANVLTF. For the CDR3, the DNA is TGCGCCAGCAGCCAAGATTGGGATGACATAGCGGGAGCGTCCGGGGCCAACGTCCTGACTTTC.

The chain carries TRBV20-1 and TRBJ1-2, with D unclear. Trimming removed 8 bases at V and 4 bases at J, with 11 bases between. Germline values: CDR1 DFQATT, CDR2 SNEGSKA (reference sequence). CDR3 size: 11 residues. The DNA of the CDR3 is TGCAGTTTTCTTGGAGGCTATGGCTACACCTTC. Protein: CSFLGGYGYTF.

The J gene is TRBJ1-1, the V gene TRBV7-9; TRBD1 is a possible D gene (6 bases). The germline gives CDR1 SEHNR, CDR2 FQNEAQ (reference sequence). V was clipped by 5 bases and J by 11 bases, with 18 bases between them. The CDR3 covers 13 residues. CDR3 residues: CASSTGRDIRAFF. The CDR3, as DNA: TGTGCCAGCAGCACCGGCCGGGACATTCGGGCTTTCTTT.

The chain carries TRBV3-1 (or the pseudogene TRBV3-2) and TRBJ2-2; 10 bases are a match to TRBD2. CDR1 is LGHDT and CDR2 is YNNKEL in the germline V gene (reference sequence). The CDR3 totals 16 residues. After removal of 5 bases from V and 5 bases from J, the junction contained 8 bases not matched to a gene. CDR3 in amino acids: CASSSWSGGATGELFF. CDR3 nucleotides: TGTGCCAGCAGCTCCTGGAGCGGGGGGGCGACCGGGGAGCTGTTTTTT.

V is TRBV7-8 and J is TRBJ1-2, with D possibly being TRBD1 (5 bases). Trimming pared 2 bases from V and 8 bases from J, leaving 24 bases between. CDR1 and CDR2 (germline): SGHVS, FQNEAQ. This CDR3 region has 17 residues. The CDR3 spells CASSLQPGTEDRSGYTF. The DNA of the CDR3 is TGTGCCAGCAGCTTACAGCCCGGGACTGAGGACCGGTCGGGCTACACCTTC.

This clone was seen once. This may arise from a read error, as a much more abundant clone is one base away. J is TRBJ1-1 and V is TRBV9; D possibly corresponds to TRBD1 (6 bases). Germline loops: CDR1 SGDLS, CDR2 YYNGEE. V was shortened by 4 bases and J by 1 base, with 8 bases between the two germline ends. The CDR3 totals 13 residues. The CDR3 DNA reads TGTGCCAGCAGCACACAGGGGAACACTGAAGCTTTCTTT. This encodes CASSTQGNTEAFF.

The chain combines TRBV7-2 with TRBJ1-2, with D maybe TRBD1 (6 bases). CDR1 SGHTA and CDR2 FQGNSA come from the germline V gene. V lost 4 bases and J lost 8, with 11 bases in between. The CDR3 contains 12 residues. The CDR3, as DNA: TGTGCCAGCAGCTCTACAGGGTACGGCTACACCTTC. This encodes CASSSTGYGYTF.

The chain uses TRBV27 and TRBJ2-3, with 12 bases aligning to TRBD2. V lost 4 bases, J lost 2 bases, and 7 bases stayed unmatched. The CDR3 runs to 17 residues. Germline lookup yields CDR1 MNHEY and CDR2 SMNVEV (reference sequence). The CDR3 nucleotides are TGTGCCAGCAGTTGGTCTAGCGGGAGGGGGTTCACAGATACGCAGTATTTT. Protein: CASSWSSGRGFTDTQYF.

This clone was counted only a few times. The V call is TRBV7-9, the J call TRBJ2-5, with D unresolved. Germline CDR1 SEHNR, CDR2 FQNEAQ (reference sequence). Between the trimmed V and J ends, which lost 5 bases and 4 bases, there was a span of 5 bases. The CDR3 sequence is 11 residues long. The CDR3 nucleotides read TGTGCCAGCAGCCTCTCAGAGACCCAGTACTTC. Its translation is CASSLSETQYF.

This clone has more than one count but fewer than ten. This sequence joins TRBV7-2 and TRBJ2-3; no definite D call. CDR3 length: 13 residues. V shed 3 bases and J shed 6 bases, with 10 bases lying between them. CDR1 and CDR2 from the germline V gene are SGHTA and FQGNSA. The CDR3 nucleotides are TGTGCCAGCAGCTTTAGTGCCTTTGATACGCAGTATTTT. It translates to CASSFSAFDTQYF.

The chain couples TRBV7-2 to TRBJ2-1, with 7 bases matching TRBD1. The V gene's germline CDR1 is SGHTA and CDR2 FQGNSA. J was trimmed by 1 base and V by 4 bases; bases with no gene match: 4. This CDR3 region has 15 residues. As DNA, the CDR3 is TGTGCCAGCAGCTCCCTGACAGGGTCCTACAATGAGCAGTTCTTC. This encodes CASSSLTGSYNEQFF.

The chain uses TRBV5-1 and TRBJ2-5; D unresolved. Germline CDR1 and CDR2: SGHRS and YFSETQ. The V end lost 2 bases, the J end lost 3 bases, and 14 bases lay between the germline ends. The CDR3 length is 15 residues. CDR3 sequence: CASSFTSSPKETQYF. DNA of the CDR3: TGCGCCAGCAGCTTCACTTCCTCCCCCAAAGAGACCCAGTACTTC.

The chain combines TRBV19 with TRBJ2-5, with TRBD2 matching 13 bases. The germline CDR1 and CDR2 sequences are LNHDA and SQIVND (reference sequence). The CDR3 spans 16 residues. V trimming: 4 bases; J trimming: 5 bases; junction bases outside the gene matches: 7. CDR3: CASSTGLAGPRETQYF. DNA of the CDR3: TGTGCCAGTAGTACGGGACTAGCGGGACCAAGGGAGACCCAGTACTTC.

This clone was picked up one time. The CDR3 reads CASSQEYGGGQETQYF. CDR3 DNA sequence: TGTGCCAGCAGCCAAGAATACGGGGGAGGACAAGAGACCCAGTACTTC. The rearrangement links TRBV3-1 (or the pseudogene TRBV3-2) to TRBJ2-5; possibly TRBD2 for D (6 bases). This CDR3 has 16 residues. CDR1 is LGHDT, CDR2 YNNKEL, per germline (reference sequence). With 0 bases removed from V and 2 bases from J, the gap between germline ends came to 13 bases.

V and J are TRBV15 and TRBJ1-2, with D perhaps TRBD1 (5 bases). Trimming took 3 bases from V and 3 from J, leaving 14 bases between them. CDR3 size: 15 residues. Germline V gene lookup returns CDR1 LNHNV and CDR2 YYDKDF (reference sequence). CDR3 in DNA: TGTGCCACCAGCAGGGGAAAGGGGTTAGACTATGGCTACACCTTC. It translates to CATSRGKGLDYGYTF.

This clone came up once. The rearrangement joins TRBV3-1 (or the pseudogene TRBV3-2) to TRBJ1-1, with D hard to call. Germline values: CDR1 LGHDT, CDR2 YNNKEL (reference sequence). This CDR3 has 15 residues. Between the trimmed V and J ends, which lost 4 bases and 2 bases, there was a span of 14 bases. DNA for the CDR3: TGTGCCAGCAGCCCCGACGGGTTGACCAACACTGAAGCTTTCTTT. It translates to CASSPDGLTNTEAFF.

As regards this clone: Other DNA variants within this sample encode the same CDR3. The chain links TRBV9 to TRBJ2-5; TRBD2 might be the D (5 bases). The germline V and J ends were trimmed by 0 bases and 7 bases, with 10 bases remaining between them. Germline V gives CDR1 SGDLS, CDR2 YYNGEE. The CDR3 length is 13 residues. The CDR3 region is CASSVAVEGTQYF. The CDR3 DNA is TGTGCCAGCAGCGTAGCCGTAGAGGGGACCCAGTACTTC.

There are a few counts of this clone. This chain uses TRBV18 with TRBJ1-6; 10 bases match TRBD1. The germline CDR1 and CDR2 sequences are KGHSH and LQKENI. The CDR3 length is 14 residues. V was clipped by 10 bases and J by 7 bases; unmatched bases: 7. The CDR3 nucleotides are TGTGCCACTACCGGGACAGGGGACAATTCACCCCTCCACTTT. Protein: CATTGTGDNSPLHF.

CDR3 amino acids: CAISLKGVMNTEAFF. The CDR3 DNA follows: TGTGCCATCAGTCTAAAGGGGGTGATGAACACTGAAGCTTTCTTT. This rearrangement joins TRBV10-3 to TRBJ1-1, with a tentative D call TRBD1 (6 bases). The germline V gene has CDR1 ENHRY and CDR2 SYGVKD. The CDR3 spans 15 residues. Trimming pared 5 bases from V and 0 bases from J, leaving 13 bases between.

The V call is TRBV20-1, the J call TRBJ1-1; 7 nucleotides align to TRBD1. The V segment lost 3 bases and the J segment 12 bases; nucleotides outside the gene matches: 13. CDR3 size: 13 residues. Germline lookup yields CDR1 DFQATT and CDR2 SNEGSKA (reference sequence). The CDR3 DNA reads TGCAGTGCTAGTAAAGGGGAAACAGGGGTAACTTTCTTT. Its protein is CSASKGETGVTFF.